The text below deals with one T cell receptor beta chain. What it binds is unknown. This sample stems from a study of immune cell composition in non-small cell lung cancer. Study-level findings and limits: In adenocarcinoma, maximal tumour-associated clone frequency tracked TIL tumour reactivity. Tumour TCR-beta clonality was not significantly tied to smoking pack-years.

Normal lung sampling was at least 3 cm from the tumour, as distant as possible. DNA was extracted from unsorted cell suspensions stored frozen. This CDR3 has 14 amino acids. V gave up 4 bases and J gave up 3 bases, with 7 bases separating them. Germline V gene data show CDR1 as LNHDA and CDR2 as SQIVND (reference sequence). Assay used: immunoSEQ multiplex PCR; TCRdb lists only in-frame clones, some missing. The sample lists a few thousand clones; about three quarters were seen once. The chain recombines TRBV19 with TRBJ1-6, with D maybe TRBD1 (6 bases). Sample: non-adjacent lung tissue. This sequence was found in a human donor with non-small cell lung cancer. CDR3 in DNA: TGTGCCAGTAGTAGGGACAACTATAATTCACCCCTCCACTTT. Its protein product is CASSRDNYNSPLHF.